These 23 T cell receptor beta chains share one sample of origin, sequenced in a study of response to subunit inactivated influenza vaccine. TCRdb called the RT-PCR reads again in MiXCR, with one record for every CDR3 protein. The sample has approximately 230,000 distinct CDR3 sequences, roughly an eighth seen once; the top ten hold 7.8%. The input for sequencing was non-naive T cells sorted from PBMCs, taken around 14 days before vaccination. Every receptor here comes from a man in his fifties or sixties who received an inactivated influenza vaccine.

This clonotype was seen more than once but under ten times. The rearrangement joins TRBV28 to TRBJ2-5, with 9 bases lining up with TRBD2. Trimming removed 6 bases from V and 2 bases from J; junction bases left unmatched: 4. Germline CDR1 and CDR2: MDHEN and SYDVKM. This CDR3 region has 14 residues. CDR3 protein: CASSLAGEQETQYF. CDR3 nucleotide sequence: TGTGCCAGCAGCTTAGCGGGGGAGCAAGAGACCCAGTACTTC.

This clonotype occurred a few times. The chain employs TRBV7-8 and TRBJ1-3; D not certain. CDR1 is SGHVS and CDR2 is FQNEAQ in the germline V gene. This CDR3 contains 17 residues. The germline V and J ends were trimmed by 6 bases and 0 bases, with 18 bases remaining between them. The CDR3 DNA is TGTGCCAGCAGTCCCCGAATGCCGGGAGCCTCTGGAAACACCATATATTTT. This encodes CASSPRMPGASGNTIYF.

This clonotype was seen at least ten times. The chain combines TRBV19 with TRBJ1-1; no reliable D call. The CDR3 runs to 11 residues. Looked up from germline, CDR1 is LNHDA and CDR2 is SQIVND (reference sequence). V lost 5 bases to trimming and J lost 5 bases, with 6 bases between them. CDR3: CASSLRTEAFF. DNA of the CDR3: TGTGCCAGTAGTCTCCGGACTGAAGCTTTCTTT.

Many counts were recorded for this clonotype. This rearrangement joins TRBV4-1 to TRBJ2-1; D remains unclear. The CDR3 is 16 amino acids. Per the germline V gene, CDR1 is MGHRA and CDR2 is YSYEKL. V lost 0 bases and J lost 6, with 15 bases in between. The CDR3: CASSQEILVLGNEQFF. The DNA for the CDR3 is TGCGCCAGCAGCCAAGAGATCCTGGTCCTCGGCAATGAGCAGTTCTTC.

This clonotype was seen a few times. The V call is TRBV6-1, the J call TRBJ1-5, with D possibly being TRBD1 (5 bases). The CDR3 covers 16 residues. Trimming took 7 bases from V and 0 from J, leaving 16 bases between them. Germline CDR1 and CDR2: MNHNS and SASEGT. The CDR3 protein is CASTRDSQFSNQPQHF. The CDR3, as DNA: TGTGCCAGCACCAGAGACAGCCAATTTAGCAATCAGCCCCAGCATTTT.

This rearrangement joins TRBV11-2 to TRBJ2-2; D uncertain. The CDR3 has 14 residues. CDR1 is SGHAT and CDR2 is FQNNGV in the germline V gene. V was clipped by 0 bases and J by 3 bases, with 5 bases between them. The CDR3 reads CASSLDLDTGELFF. The CDR3 DNA reads as TGTGCCAGCAGCTTAGACTTAGACACCGGGGAGCTGTTTTTT.

This clonotype occurred a few times. CDR3 sequence reads: CASSPRTGRGNTIYF. Written as DNA, the CDR3 is TGCGCCAGCAGCCCAAGGACAGGACGAGGGAACACCATATATTTT. The chain joins TRBV5-1 to TRBJ1-3; 7 bases align to TRBD1. Germline CDR1 and CDR2: SGHRS and YFSETQ. The CDR3 spans 15 residues. V lost 4 bases to trimming and J lost 7 bases; unmatched junction nucleotides: 11. The full variable domain, rest sourced from reference TRBV5-1 and TRBJ1-3, is KAGVTQTPRYLIKTRGQQVTLSCSPISGHRSVSWYQQTPGQGLQFLFEYFSETQRNKGNFPGRFSGRQFSNSRSEMNVSTLELGDSALYLCASSPRTGRGNTIYFGEGSWLTVV.

The chain has TRBV7-2 and TRBJ1-2; 11 bases map to TRBD1. V lost 5 bases and J lost 6; bases outside the gene matches: 8. There are 15 residues in the CDR3. Germline V gene data show CDR1 as SGHTA and CDR2 as FQGNSA. The CDR3 DNA follows: TGTGCCAGCAGCGACCTGGGACAGGGGGTCGATGGCTACACCTTC. Translation: CASSDLGQGVDGYTF.

This clonotype was picked up many times. This chain uses TRBV2 with TRBJ2-1; 8 nucleotides agree with TRBD2. Losses at the gene ends were 6 bases for V and 9 bases for J; bases not matched to a gene: 10. The length of the CDR3 is 14 residues. Germline assignment: CDR1 SNHLY and CDR2 FYNNEI. The CDR3 bases are TGTGCCAGCAGGAGCGAGCGGGGGTCGGCTGAGCAGTTCTTC. This codes for CASRSERGSAEQFF.

This clonotype was seen only a few times. This chain connects TRBV24-1 to TRBJ1-5; perhaps TRBD1 as D (6 bases). The CDR3 is 15 residues long. Germline V lookup: CDR1 KGHDR, CDR2 SFDVKD. Trimming took 3 bases from V and 2 from J, leaving 10 bases between them. CDR3 coding DNA: TGTGCCACCAGTGATCCCCACAGGGGCAATCAGCCCCAGCATTTT. Protein: CATSDPHRGNQPQHF.

V usage is TRBV6-2 or TRBV6-3 and J usage is TRBJ2-1; no clear D gene. CDR1 is MNHEY and CDR2 is SVGEGT in the germline V gene. The CDR3 is 13 residues long. Trimming left V 0 bases short and J 4 bases short, with 4 bases between. CDR3 sequence reads: CASSYSWYNEQFF. CDR3 DNA: TGTGCCAGCAGTTACTCGTGGTACAATGAGCAGTTCTTC.

The gene calls are TRBV20-1 and TRBJ1-4; 7 bases are shared with TRBD1. V shed 2 bases, J shed 5 bases, and the junction held 8 bases outside the gene matches. This CDR3 is built from 15 residues. CDR1 DFQATT and CDR2 SNEGSKA come from the germline V gene (reference sequence). CDR3 nucleotide sequence: TGCAGTGCTAGAAGGGGGGGGACAGTCAATGAAAAACTGTTTTTT. This gives the protein CSARRGGTVNEKLFF.

The chain carries TRBV7-2 and TRBJ1-1; D is unclear. V lost 0 bases, J lost 1 base, and 9 bases lay in between. The CDR3 extends over 15 amino acids. The germline CDR1 and CDR2 sequences are SGHTA and FQGNSA. The CDR3 region has the DNA TGTGCCAGCAGCTTAGCTTGGGGTCAGAACACTGAAGCTTTCTTT. This translates into CASSLAWGQNTEAFF.

In its sample, this clonotype was seen many times. The rearrangement uses TRBV4-1 and TRBJ2-3; D ambiguous. Germline CDR1 and CDR2: MGHRA and YSYEKL. The CDR3 runs 11 residues. Trimming pared 11 bases from V and 4 bases from J, leaving 10 bases between. This CDR3 reads CASSVADTQYF. The DNA of the CDR3 is TGCGCCTCATCGGTCGCAGATACGCAGTATTTT.

J is TRBJ2-1 and V is TRBV12-3 or TRBV12-4; D remains ambiguous. Trimming pared 5 bases from V and 8 bases from J, leaving 7 bases between. The length of the CDR3 is 11 residues. CDR3 bases: TGTGCCAGCAGTGTGGGTTATGAGCAGTTCTTC. Translation gives CASSVGYEQFF.

A few counts support this clonotype. The chain has TRBV6-5 and TRBJ1-3; D unresolved. The CDR3 totals 16 residues. In germline, CDR1 is MNHEY, CDR2 SVGAGI. V shed 2 bases and J shed 5 bases, with 16 bases lying between them. CDR3 sequence (DNA): TGTGCCAGCAGTTACACACAATCGCCACGAAGAAACACCATATATTTT. Its protein is CASSYTQSPRRNTIYF.

This clonotype was detected many times. The genes are TRBV6-1 and TRBJ1-3, with no clear D. Trimming took 6 bases from V and 6 from J, leaving 12 bases between them. Per the germline V gene, CDR1 is MNHNS and CDR2 is SASEGT. The CDR3 totals 13 residues. The CDR3 DNA is TGTGCCAGCAGGACTGCGGCAGTAAACACCATATATTTT. It is translated as CASRTAAVNTIYF.

This clonotype was recorded a few times. V gene TRBV28 combines with J gene TRBJ1-5; TRBD1 matches 10 bases. The ends lost 5 bases at V and 1 base at J; junction bases unmatched: 2. The CDR3 spans 15 residues. The V gene's germline CDR1 is MDHEN and CDR2 SYDVKM. The chain's CDR3 is CASSADRGSNQPQHF. CDR3 nucleotide sequence: TGTGCCAGCAGTGCGGACAGGGGGAGCAATCAGCCCCAGCATTTT. Looking up the rest from reference TRBV28 and TRBJ1-5 gives the full variable domain: DVKVTQSSRYLVKRTGEKVFLECVQDMDHENMFWYRQDPGLGLRLIYFSYDVKMKEKGDIPEGYSVSREKKERFSLILESASTNQTSMYLCASSADRGSNQPQHFGDGTRLSIL.

This clonotype was found many times. The CDR3, as DNA: TGTGCCACCAGCAGAACCGGGACCCGCCGGACTGAAGCTTTCTTT. It codes for CATSRTGTRRTEAFF. The chain couples TRBV15 to TRBJ1-1; the D gene is possibly TRBD1 (5 bases). The CDR3 is 15 residues long. With 2 bases removed from V and 5 bases from J, the gap between germline ends came to 15 bases. Germline loops: CDR1 LNHNV, CDR2 YYDKDF (reference sequence).

V usage is TRBV4-1 and J usage is TRBJ1-5; possible D gene TRBD1, 5 bases. This CDR3 comprises 16 residues. Trimming stripped 4 bases from V and 7 bases from J, with 20 bases between. The germline gives CDR1 MGHRA, CDR2 YSYEKL. The CDR3 protein is CASSPEGEAHVQPQHF. As DNA, the CDR3 is TGCGCCAGCAGCCCCGAAGGGGAGGCCCACGTCCAGCCCCAGCATTTT.

Only a few counts were recorded for this clonotype. The chain recombines TRBV29-1 with TRBJ2-2, with 7 bases lining up with TRBD1. With 7 bases clipped from V and 4 bases from J, the junction kept 6 bases outside the gene matches. Germline V gene sequence: CDR1 SQVTM, CDR2 ANQGSEA. This CDR3 has 13 residues. In nucleotides, the CDR3 is TGCAGCGCAACGACAGGGATCACCGGGGAGCTGTTTTTT. Translated: CSATTGITGELFF.

This clonotype has ten or more counts. The chain carries TRBV20-1 and TRBJ2-7, with TRBD1 identical over 7 bases. This CDR3 contains 13 residues. Germline V gene lookup returns CDR1 DFQATT and CDR2 SNEGSKA (reference sequence). V was clipped by 6 bases and J by 3 bases; unmatched bases: 8. The CDR3 loop is CSAAQGVVYEQYF. CDR3 sequence (DNA): TGCAGTGCAGCTCAGGGGGTGGTCTACGAGCAGTACTTC.

This clonotype appeared a few times. This rearrangement joins TRBV20-1 to TRBJ2-3, with 10 bases that match TRBD2. Germline lookup yields CDR1 DFQATT and CDR2 SNEGSKA (reference sequence). V dropped 6 bases and J dropped 4; count of bases not matched to a gene: 13. This CDR3 is built from 16 residues. Written as DNA, the CDR3 is TGCAGTGCGGTTCCCAGCGGGAGGGCCTTCGCAGATACGCAGTATTTT. This encodes CSAVPSGRAFADTQYF.